Listed below are T cell receptor beta chains from one sample, sequenced in a study of CD8+CD57+ T cells in acquired aplastic anemia. TCRdb redid the calling of the reads with MiXCR, one entry per CDR3 protein. Among approximately 190,000 distinct CDR3 sequences listed, 40% to 55% were seen once. The sample was sorted CD4+, CD8+, or CD8+CD57+ T cells (not recorded which) from PBMCs. Receptor source: a human donor with aplastic anemia. Both conserved end residues are part of each CDR3. D genes are given only for firm matches. A row's size may be missing; if present it is once, few, many or a size class.

>TRBV20-1|many|NA|TRBJ2-5
TGCAGTGCTAGAGATCTCCAGACCCAGTACTTC
CSARDLQTQYF
>TRBV19|NA|TRBD2|TRBJ2-2
TGTGCCAGTAGGGGACTAGCGGGAGGGCCAGTCGGGGAGCTGTTTTTT
CASRGLAGGPVGELFF
>TRBV20-1|once|NA|TRBJ2-3
TGCAGTGCTAGAGTCGACGGGACAAAATACACAGATACGCAGTATTTT
CSARVDGTKYTDTQYF
>TRBV19|NA|NA|TRBJ1-5
TGTGCCAGTAGTATAGGCGGGCACCCTAGCAATCAGCCCCAGCATTTT
CASSIGGHPSNQPQHF
>TRBV5-1|many|NA|TRBJ2-3
TGTGCCAGCAGCTTGGCAGAAACGCAGTATTTT
CASSLAETQYF
>TRBV5-1|NA|NA|TRBJ2-2
TGCGCCAGCAGCTTGGAAGGGCCCGGGGAGCTGTTTTTT
CASSLEGPGELFF
>TRBV19|NA|TRBD1|TRBJ2-2
TGTGCAGGCCGGGACAGGGACACCGGGGAGCTGTTTTTT
CAGRDRDTGELFF
>TRBV18|few|TRBD1|TRBJ1-2
TGTGCCAGCTCACCAGGGACAGGGGGCGGCTATGGCTACACCTTC
CASSPGTGGGYGYTF
>TRBV25-1|NA|TRBD1|TRBJ1-3
TGTGCCAGCAGACAGACAGGGTCCGGAAACACCATATATTTT
CASRQTGSGNTIYF
>TRBV7-4|NA|NA|TRBJ1-1
TGTGCCAGCAGTTATGGACGGTTCACTGAAGCTTTCTTT
CASSYGRFTEAFF
>TRBV7-8|few|TRBD2|TRBJ2-5
TGTGCCAGCAGCCCGGGGGGGACAAGGGAAGAGACCCAGTACTTC
CASSPGGTREETQYF
>TRBV20-1|many|TRBD2|TRBJ2-3
TGCAGTGCTAGGTGGACTAGCGATACGCAGTATTTT
CSARWTSDTQYF
>TRBV29-1|few|NA|TRBJ1-2
TGCAGCGTTGAGGGGGTATGGGGGACCTATGGCTACACCTTC
CSVEGVWGTYGYTF
>TRBV12-3/TRBV12-4|NA|TRBD2|TRBJ2-1
TGTGCCAGCAGCCCACTAGCGGGGGGCAGCAATGAGCAGTTCTTC
CASSPLAGGSNEQFF
>TRBV5-6|NA|TRBD1|TRBJ1-4
TGTGCCAGCAGCCGGCGGACAGGGGCGGAAGAAAAACTGTTTTTT
CASSRRTGAEEKLFF
>TRBV7-9|once|NA|TRBJ2-7
TGTGCCAGCAGCCCCCTCCAAGGGGAAAACGAGCAGTACTTC
CASSPLQGENEQYF
>TRBV2|NA|TRBD2|TRBJ2-1
TGTGCCAGCAGTCCGCTAGCGGGACGACACGATGAGCAGTTCTTC
CASSPLAGRHDEQFF
>TRBV12-3/TRBV12-4|NA|NA|TRBJ2-1
TGTGCCAGCAGTTCAGGGGTATACAATGAGCAGTTCTTC
CASSSGVYNEQFF
>TRBV20-1|NA|NA|TRBJ2-3
TGCAGTGCTAGAGAGTTTGATACGCAGTATTTT
CSAREFDTQYF
>TRBV15|many|TRBD1|TRBJ1-1
TGTGCCACCAGCCTGGGACAGACGATTGAAGCTTTCTTT
CATSLGQTIEAFF
>TRBV25-1|NA|TRBD1|TRBJ2-2
TGTGCCAGCAGGACTCCCGGGACAGGGCTCGATGGGGGAGGCGCCGGGGAGCTGTTTTTT
CASRTPGTGLDGGGAGELFF
>TRBV5-1|NA|TRBD2|TRBJ2-7
TGCGCCAGCAGCTCACTAGCGGGAAGCGAGCAGTACTTC
CASSSLAGSEQYF
>TRBV15|NA|NA|TRBJ1-2
TGTGCCACCAGCGGTGGGAGGAAAGGCTACACCTTC
CATSGGRKGYTF
>TRBV9|NA|NA|TRBJ2-5
TGTGCCAGCAGCGACCCTTACAGGGAAGAGACCCAGTACTTC
CASSDPYREETQYF
>TRBV10-3|NA|TRBD1|TRBJ1-1
TGTGCCATCAGTGAGCCGGGACAGGGGGTGTCGGAAGCTTTCTTT
CAISEPGQGVSEAFF
>TRBV30|NA|TRBD2|TRBJ2-7
TGTGCCTGGAGTGTAACAGCTAGCGGGAGGTCCTACGAGCAGTACTTC
CAWSVTASGRSYEQYF
>TRBV6-1|many|NA|TRBJ1-5
TGTGCCAGCAGGACAGCTCGCAATCAGCCCCAGCATTTT
CASRTARNQPQHF
>TRBV7-9|once|NA|TRBJ2-5
TGTGCCAGCAACGGAGAGACCCAGTACTTC
CASNGETQYF
>TRBV30|NA|TRBD1|TRBJ1-1
TGTGCCTGGAGCCCGACGAGGGGGCGAGCTTTCTTT
CAWSPTRGRAFF
>TRBV7-8|few|NA|TRBJ2-7
TGTGCCAGCAGGGAAACAGGGTTTAATGAGCAGTACTTC
CASRETGFNEQYF
>TRBV19|many|TRBD1|TRBJ2-7
TGTGCCAGTAGTACTCGCCGGGACAGGGATACGGAGCAGTACTTC
CASSTRRDRDTEQYF
>TRBV3-1|NA|TRBD2|TRBJ2-5
TGTGCCAGCAGCCCGGGACTAGCGGGAAAAGCCGAGACCCAGTACTTC
CASSPGLAGKAETQYF
>TRBV5-1|NA|NA|TRBJ2-3
TGCGCCAGCAGCTTGGGAGGGGGTGTAGATACGCAGTATTTT
CASSLGGGVDTQYF
>TRBV29-1|NA|NA|TRBJ1-1
TGCAGCGTGAGGCTACAGGGGAACACTGAAGCTTTCTTT
CSVRLQGNTEAFF
>TRBV2|NA|TRBD1|TRBJ1-2
TGTGCCAGCAGTGAAGTAGGGGGCGGAGGCTACACCTTC
CASSEVGGGGYTF
>TRBV9|many|NA|TRBJ2-3
TGTGCCAGCAGCGTAGAAGTCAGGGGGGCTGATACGCAGTATTTT
CASSVEVRGADTQYF
>TRBV11-2|many|NA|TRBJ2-7
TGTGCCAGCAGCCCCCGGGGCGGAACCTACGAGCAGTACTTC
CASSPRGGTYEQYF
>TRBV20-1|NA|NA|TRBJ2-3
TGCAGCGCTAGAGATGGTGGGCAGGTCACAGATACGCAGTATTTT
CSARDGGQVTDTQYF
>TRBV24-1|few|TRBD1|TRBJ1-2
TGTGCCACCAGTGACTGGGACAGGGCTGTTGGCTACACCTTC
CATSDWDRAVGYTF
>TRBV10-3|NA|TRBD1|TRBJ1-1
TGTGCCATCGCTTTCGGACAGGGAGGTACTGAAGCTTTCTTT
CAIAFGQGGTEAFF
>TRBV29-1|NA|TRBD2|TRBJ2-1
TGCAGCGTTGTCGGGACTAGCAATGAGCAGTTCTTC
CSVVGTSNEQFF
>TRBV5-6|NA|TRBD1|TRBJ1-4
TGTGCCAGCAGCCGTGGACAGGGGGTTAGAGAAAAACTGTTTTTT
CASSRGQGVREKLFF
>TRBV24-1|many|NA|TRBJ2-1
TGTGCCACCAGTGCCGGCCGGGGGGCGGCGTACAATGAGCAGTTCTTC
CATSAGRGAAYNEQFF
>TRBV3-1|NA|TRBD2|TRBJ2-3
TGTGCCAGCAGCCGTGGGTCTAGCGGGAGTCACGGGGATACGCAGTATTTT
CASSRGSSGSHGDTQYF
>TRBV2|NA|NA|TRBJ1-4
TGTGCCAGCACTCGGACGGGGGAAAAACTGTTTTTT
CASTRTGEKLFF
>TRBV10-3|few|TRBD1|TRBJ1-4
TGTGCCATCAGTGACCTTGGGACAGTCGGTGAAAAACTGTTTTTT
CAISDLGTVGEKLFF
>TRBV5-1|once|NA|TRBJ2-2
TGCGCCAGCGGTCCAGGTTTCGGGGAGCTGTTTTTT
CASGPGFGELFF
>TRBV24-1|many|NA|TRBJ1-2
TGTGCCACCAGTGATTTGAAGGGCTGGGATGGCTACACCTTC
CATSDLKGWDGYTF
>TRBV7-9|NA|TRBD2|TRBJ2-1
TGTGCCAGCAGCTTAGCGGGGACTAGCGGGACACCCTACAATGAGCAGTTCTTC
CASSLAGTSGTPYNEQFF
>TRBV2|NA|NA|TRBJ2-5
TGTGCCAGCACCCTGGGAGAAGAGACCCAGTACTTC
CASTLGEETQYF
>TRBV10-1|NA|TRBD1|TRBJ2-6
TGCGCCAGCAGTGTGCAAGGACAGGTCTCTGGGGCCAACGTCCTGACTTTC
CASSVQGQVSGANVLTF
>TRBV15|few|NA|TRBJ2-7
TGTGCCACCAGCAGGGGGACATTTGGCTACGAGCAGTACTTC
CATSRGTFGYEQYF
>TRBV25-1|NA|NA|TRBJ2-5
TGTGCCAGCAGTGTACCGGGGGAAGAGACCCAGTACTTC
CASSVPGEETQYF
>TRBV15|NA|TRBD1|TRBJ1-2
TGTGCCACCAGCAGCCGGACAGGTCGGTGGTATGGCTACACCTTC
CATSSRTGRWYGYTF